The T cell receptor (beta chain) described here comes from a study of shared clonotypes between healthy human individuals. At the level of the study: Researchers drew samples from two women and a few men aged 18 to 49. Three plates each covered CD4 naive and memory; CD8 naive two, CD8 memory one.

Profiled with immunoSEQ multiplex PCR; TCRdb holds only in-frame clones, not every one. The sample yields 2 million to 3 million clones, roughly nine tenths seen once. What was sequenced was naive CD4+ T cells sorted from blood. As to subset: CD45RA+ positively selected. The origin of this receptor is a man between 18 and 29 years old in good health.

CDR3 nucleotide sequence: TGCAGGGGCGGGAGTCGAGAGACCCAGTACTTC. Amino acid sequence: CRGGSRETQYF. The rearrangement uses TRBV20-1 and TRBJ2-5, with TRBD2 matching 7 bases. Germline V gives CDR1 DFQATT, CDR2 SNEGSKA (reference sequence). The CDR3 length is 11 residues.